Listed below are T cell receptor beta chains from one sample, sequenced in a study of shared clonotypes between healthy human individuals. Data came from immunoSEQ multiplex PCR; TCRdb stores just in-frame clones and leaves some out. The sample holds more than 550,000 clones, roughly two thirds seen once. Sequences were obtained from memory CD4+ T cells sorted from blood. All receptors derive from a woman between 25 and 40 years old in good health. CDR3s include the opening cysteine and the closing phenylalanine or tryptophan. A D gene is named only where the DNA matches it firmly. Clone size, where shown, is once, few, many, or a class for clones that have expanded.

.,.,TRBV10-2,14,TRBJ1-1,TGCGCCAGCAGCGAAATTACCATGAACACTGAAGCTTTCTTT,CASSEITMNTEAFF
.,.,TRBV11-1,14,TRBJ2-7,TGTGCCAGCAGCTTAGTGGGCTATGTCTACGAGCAGTACTTC,CASSLVGYVYEQYF
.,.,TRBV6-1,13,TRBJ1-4,TGTGCCAGCAGTGAAGCTGGCGACGAAAAACTGTTTTTT,CASSEAGDEKLFF
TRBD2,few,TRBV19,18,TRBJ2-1,TGTGCCAGTAGAAGGGCTAGCGGGAGCCCTAGCTCCTACAATGAGCAGTTCTTC,CASRRASGSPSSYNEQFF
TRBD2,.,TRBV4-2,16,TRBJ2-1,TGTGCCAGCAGCCAAGACCTAGCGGGCTCCTACAATGAGCAGTTCTTC,CASSQDLAGSYNEQFF
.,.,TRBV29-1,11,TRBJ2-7,TGCAGCGGGGGTTGGGGTTACGAGCAGTACTTC,CSGGWGYEQYF
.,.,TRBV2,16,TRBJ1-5,TGTGCCAGCTGCTCGTTTGGAGGGGGAAGCAATCAGCCCCAGCATTTT,CASCSFGGGSNQPQHF
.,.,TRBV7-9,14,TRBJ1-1,TGTGCCAGCAGCTTAGAGGCCACGGCCTTTGCAGCTTTCTTT,CASSLEATAFAAFF
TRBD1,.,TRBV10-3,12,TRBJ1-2,TGTGCCACAGCCAGGGGGAACTATGGCTACACCTTC,CATARGNYGYTF
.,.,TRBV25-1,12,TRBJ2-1,TGTGCCAGCAGTGAATCCCGCCCTGAGCAGTTCTTC,CASSESRPEQFF
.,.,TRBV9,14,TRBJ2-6,TGTGCCAGCAGCCCCACGTCTGGGGCCAACGTCCTGACTTTC,CASSPTSGANVLTF
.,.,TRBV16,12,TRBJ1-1,TGTGCCAGCAGCCAATTTCGGCAAATGGCTTTCTTT,CASSQFRQMAFF
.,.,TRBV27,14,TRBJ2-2,TGTGCCAGCAGGAAACCGCAGGGTTTCGGGGAGCTGTTTTTT,CASRKPQGFGELFF
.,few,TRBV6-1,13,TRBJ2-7,TGTGCCAGCCGGAACTATGAATCCTACGAGCAGTACTTC,CASRNYESYEQYF
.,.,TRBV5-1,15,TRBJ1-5,TGCGCCAGCAGCTTGGCCGGAGGGTACAATCAGCCCCAGCATTTT,CASSLAGGYNQPQHF
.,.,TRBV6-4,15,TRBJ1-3,TGTGCCAGCAGTTACTCTCAGCTCTCTGGAAACACCATATATTTT,CASSYSQLSGNTIYF
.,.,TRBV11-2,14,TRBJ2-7,TGTGCCAGCAGCGGCCCTCCGCTGGGAGGCAAGCAGTACTTC,CASSGPPLGGKQYF
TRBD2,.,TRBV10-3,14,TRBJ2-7,TGTGCCATCAGTTCGCCCGGGACTAGCTACGAGCAGTACTTC,CAISSPGTSYEQYF
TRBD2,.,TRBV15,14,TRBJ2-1,TGTGCCACCAGAACTAGCGGGAGTAAGAATGAGCAGTTCTTC,CATRTSGSKNEQFF
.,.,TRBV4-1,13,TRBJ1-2,TGCGCCAGCAGCCTAGCAGAGGGTACTGGCTACACCTTC,CASSLAEGTGYTF
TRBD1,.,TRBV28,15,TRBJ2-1,TGTGCCAGCGGGGACAGGGCCAATTTGAGCTATGAGCAGTTCTTC,CASGDRANLSYEQFF
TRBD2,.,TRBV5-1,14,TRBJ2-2,TGCGCCAGCAGATCAGCGGGGGACACCGGGGAGCTGTTTTTT,CASRSAGDTGELFF
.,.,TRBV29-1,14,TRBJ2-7,TGCAGCGTTGAAGCTGCTACGGTTGGGGGGGAGCAGTACTTC,CSVEAATVGGEQYF
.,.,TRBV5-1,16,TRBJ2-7,TGCGCCAGCAGCTTGGGGGGCCCAACTGGGACCTACGAGCAGTACTTC,CASSLGGPTGTYEQYF
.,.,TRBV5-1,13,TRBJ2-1,TGCGCCAGCAGCCTCTCTTTGGGCAATGAGCAGTTCTTC,CASSLSLGNEQFF
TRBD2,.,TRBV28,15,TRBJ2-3,TGTGCCACTCGACTAGCGGGAGGCGGTGGAGATACGCAGTATTTT,CATRLAGGGGDTQYF
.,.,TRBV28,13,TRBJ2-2,TGTGCCAGCAGTCCCCGAGGGACCGGGGAGCTGTTTTTT,CASSPRGTGELFF
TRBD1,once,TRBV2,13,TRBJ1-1,TGTGCCAGCAATGGACAGGGGGCCACTGAAGCTTTCTTT,CASNGQGATEAFF
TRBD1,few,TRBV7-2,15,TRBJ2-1,TGTGCCAGCAGCTTAGAGGCCAGGGGGAACAATGAGCAGTTCTTC,CASSLEARGNNEQFF
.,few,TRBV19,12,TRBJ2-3,TGTGCCAGTAGTATTCCCGAAGATACGCAGTATTTT,CASSIPEDTQYF
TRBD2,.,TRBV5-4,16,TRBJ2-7,TGTGCCAGCAGCTTCCTACTAGCGGGAGTCGTCCACGAGCAGTACTTC,CASSFLLAGVVHEQYF
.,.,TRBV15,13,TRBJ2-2,TGTGCCACCAGTCGAGGGGGGTCCGGGGAGCTGTTTTTT,CATSRGGSGELFF
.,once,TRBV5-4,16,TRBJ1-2,TGTGCCAGCAGCTCGGCCAGGGGAGACTTAAACTATGGCTACACCTTC,CASSSARGDLNYGYTF
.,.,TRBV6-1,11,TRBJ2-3,TGTGCCAGCCATGTTTCAGATACGCAGTATTTT,CASHVSDTQYF
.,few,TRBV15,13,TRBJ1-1,TGTGCCACCAGTGCAGATGTTGGCACTGAAGCTTTCTTT,CATSADVGTEAFF
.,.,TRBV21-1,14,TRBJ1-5,TGTGCCAGCAGCAGGGGGACAGGCAATCAGCCCCAGCATTTT,CASSRGTGNQPQHF
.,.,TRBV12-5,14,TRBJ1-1,TGTGCTAGTAGCCTTATGGGGATGAACACTGAAGCTTTCTTT,CASSLMGMNTEAFF
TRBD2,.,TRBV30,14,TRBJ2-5,TGTGCCTGGAGAAGAGCGGGAGGCTTAGAGACCCAGTACTTC,CAWRRAGGLETQYF